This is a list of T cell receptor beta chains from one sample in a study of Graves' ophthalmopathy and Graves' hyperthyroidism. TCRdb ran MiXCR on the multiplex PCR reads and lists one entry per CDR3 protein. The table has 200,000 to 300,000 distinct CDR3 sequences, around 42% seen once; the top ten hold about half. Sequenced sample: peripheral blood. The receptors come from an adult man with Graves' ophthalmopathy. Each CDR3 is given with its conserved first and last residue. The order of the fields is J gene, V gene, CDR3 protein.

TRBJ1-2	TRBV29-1	CSALVGGGYTF
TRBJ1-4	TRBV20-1	CSAAGTGARTREKLFF
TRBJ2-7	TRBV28	CASSPGTGWFAYEQYF
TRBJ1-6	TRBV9	CASSDTGGGNSPLHF
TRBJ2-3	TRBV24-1	CATSDHGSSSTDTQYF
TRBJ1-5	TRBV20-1	CSARDPFTGNQPQHF
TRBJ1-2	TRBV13	CASSQSGTGSLYTF
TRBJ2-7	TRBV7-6	CASSQEERGRQYF
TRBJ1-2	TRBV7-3	CASSLRTGGDGHTF
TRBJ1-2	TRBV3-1	CASSQTNREWYGYTF
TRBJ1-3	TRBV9	CASSVQGLGNTIYF
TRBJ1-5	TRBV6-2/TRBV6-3	CASSYSPGRGQPQHF
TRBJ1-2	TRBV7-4	CASSHGRTGTGGGYTF
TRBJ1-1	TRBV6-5	CASSADRVHTEAFF
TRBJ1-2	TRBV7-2	CASSLGGISGYTF
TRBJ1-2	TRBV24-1	CATSDPGQGIDYGYTF
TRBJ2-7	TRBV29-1	CSVVRQPPGYGQYF
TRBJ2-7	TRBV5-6	CASSLFTSGSHEQYF
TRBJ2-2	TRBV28	CASYLTANTGELFF